The TCR beta chain described here comes from a study of identical twins. The CDR3 is 18 residues long. V was trimmed by 8 bases and J by 0 bases, leaving 24 bases between them. Germline CDR1 and CDR2: SGHAT and FQNNGV. TCRdb reanalysed the 5' RACE reads using MiXCR and keeps one entry per CDR3 protein. The sample lists 690,000 or so distinct CDR3 sequences, less than 7% seen once, with 1.5% to 2% in the top ten. This clonotype was seen many times. This receptor was taken from a man aged 18-30 years in good health. Sequencing used naive T cells sorted from blood. This sequence joins TRBV11-2 and TRBJ2-3, with D tentatively TRBD1 (5 bases). The CDR3 nucleotides are TGTGCCAGCTCAGTAGGGGTGGCTTTCAATCCTAGCACAGATACGCAGTATTTT. Its protein is CASSVGVAFNPSTDTQYF.